This TCR beta chain came from a study of shared clonotypes between healthy human individuals (dated by TCRdb to the early 2020s). The study in broad terms: The cohort comprised a couple of women and a few men aged 18 to 49 years. Different laboratories and diverse techniques were used to prepare libraries and sequence TCR repertoires, to increase sequencing depth and limit assay-specific biases. Leukapheresis yielded between about 0.94 and 9 billion PBMCs per donor. For each donor, CD4 naive and CD4 memory were each given three plates, CD8 naive was given two plates, and CD8 memory was given one plate. To estimate repertoire size and how much clonotypes are shared between individuals, the study performed deep sequencing of blood TCR repertoires from roughly five healthy adults.

Unmatched junction bases come to 6, with V trimmed by 6 bases and J by 6 bases. The CDR3 numbers 13 residues from cysteine through phenylalanine. The sequence is cut down to CDR3 DNA, 39 bases in frame from base 1. CDR1 and CDR2, per the germline V gene, are SNHLY and FYNNEI. Using the deep immunoSEQ assay, TCR CDR3 regions were amplified from genomic DNA by multiplex PCR. Extracted genomic DNA from each cell subset was distributed evenly across all wells of several immunoSEQ 96-well plates, and each plate was treated as a replicate. For sorted subsets, each replicate PCR was loaded with roughly 190 ng genomic DNA, equivalent to 25,000 to 30,000 T cell genomes. Purified libraries were quantified with a Qubit 3.0 fluorometer, sized on a Bioanalyzer 2100, and re-quantified with the KAPA Library Quantification kit. Each immunoSEQ 96-well plate was sequenced on its own single-read 150-cycle Illumina NextSeq 550 flow cell. Regarding the original processing steps: Because the immunoSEQ output included only junctional sequences and no quality scores, the filtering could not be the same as the filtering used for full-length reads. To assign V/J genes and CDR3, sequences were annotated against IMGT germline references using PyIR, a Python wrapper for IgBLAST v1.9. Any read was removed if the V/J assignment was weak (E-value above 1e-6), the CDR3 was missing, or the read contained stop codons, out-of-frame junctions, or ambiguous translated residues. V3J clonotypes were defined as sequences sharing an identical inferred V gene, J gene, and CDR3 amino acid sequence. The percentage overlap between two repertoires was calculated by dividing the number of shared unique clonotypes by the size of the smaller repertoire. Repertoire richness was assessed with RTK rarefaction, the Chao1 estimator, and Recon v2.1 estimates of unobserved clonotypes. For all TCRbeta clonotypes obtained by the gDNA method from a few donors, generation probabilities were computed with OLGA. The table comes from immuneACCESS by way of TCRdb, which keeps in-frame sequences with V and J called. Part of the clones is missing from these tables; in studies checked, under half for an unresolved V gene and the rest for unknown reasons. Clonal size and the V and J genes are those of that table, whereas D and trimming came from the DNA. Across this sample there are roughly 2.5 million clones, with around nine tenths seen only once. The ten largest clones represent over 0.12% of the sample.

To note about this clone: The target of this receptor is not known. Qualities for individual bases were not recorded, and no much larger clone is one base off.

What the work shows at the level of the full study, not this receptor alone: Pairwise subsampling led to the expectation that sequencing depth would affect the degree of clonotype sharing among donors. Sampling was restricted to blood, and TCR repertoires in tissues likely differ from the TCR repertoires found in blood. About 5% of naive CD4, 3.5% of naive CD8, 2.3% of memory CD4, and approximately 0.4% of memory CD8 clonotypes were shared across a few donors. The small number of donors limited the genetic and exposure-history diversity represented. Naive subsets generally had larger estimated clonotype richness than memory subsets did. Higher generation probabilities were observed for clonotypes shared by all four sorted-subset donors than for non-shared clonotypes. Even with the large sequencing depth, rarefaction of the sorted-subset datasets indicated that sequencing was incomplete.

Donors were healthy HIV-negative adults with no recently reported acute infections or vaccinations. All donors were Caucasian adults living in Nashville, Tennessee, USA. Magnetic negative selection was used to enrich CD4+ T cells, after which naive cells were positively selected on CD45RA and the negative fraction became the memory subset. After blood collection by leukapheresis, PBMCs were isolated using Ficoll-Histopaque density gradient centrifugation and then cryopreserved in the vapor phase of liquid nitrogen. Purity and quantity of every magnetically sorted T cell population were checked by analytical flow cytometry. From each sorted fraction, genomic DNA was isolated and quantified by UV absorbance on a Nanodrop 2000c.

The receptor's source is a man aged 18-30 years in good health. The sample comprised naive CD4+ T cells sorted from blood. The meaning of the sample's cell subset or site label: CD45RA+ positively selected. This chain joins TRBV2 to TRBJ2-7, with 9 bases aligning to TRBD1. The bases read TGTGCCAGCAGGGGGACAGGGAGTAGCGAGCAGTACTTC. Its protein is CASRGTGSSEQYF. Extended through the reference TRBV2 and TRBJ2-7 proteins, this CDR3 yields the full variable domain: EPEVTQTPSHQVTQMGQEVILRCVPISNHLYFYWYRQILGQKVEFLVSFYNNEISEKSEIFDDQFSVERPDGSNFTLKIRSTKLEDSAMYFCASRGTGSSEQYFGPGTRLTVT.